The 9 T cell receptor beta chains presented below share a single source sample, sequenced in a study of shared clonotypes between healthy human individuals. The data were produced by immunoSEQ multiplex PCR, yet TCRdb's version contains in-frame clones alone and is incomplete. This sample has 1.5 million to 2.5 million clones, with roughly 94% found just once. It was CD45RO-negative cells, positively selected for CCR7, that made up naive CD8 cells, with terminally differentiated effector memory CD45RA+ cells excluded. Sample: naive CD8+ T cells sorted from blood. Receptor source: a man between 18 and 35 years old in good health.

V is TRBV19 and J is TRBJ1-2; D unresolved. Germline assignment: CDR1 LNHDA and CDR2 SQIVND (reference sequence). The CDR3 has 13 residues. The V gene lost 3 bases and the J gene lost 1 base, with 6 bases spanning the gap. The CDR3 is CASSIIGNYGYTF. The DNA for the CDR3 is TGTGCCAGTAGTATTATAGGTAACTATGGCTACACCTTC. The variable domain in full, completed from reference TRBV19 and TRBJ1-2, reads DGGITQSPKYLFRKEGQNVTLSCEQNLNHDAMYWYRQDPGQGLRLIYYSQIVNDFQKGDIAEGYSVSREKKESFPLTVTSAQKNPTAFYLCASSIIGNYGYTFGSGTRLTVV.

Of note for this clone: This specimen includes other DNA sequences encoding the same CDR3. The chain links TRBV30 to TRBJ1-2; perhaps TRBD1 as D (5 bases). V was cut by 0 bases and J by 4 bases, with 9 bases left in between. This CDR3 has 13 amino acids. Germline V CDR1 and CDR2: GTSNPN, SVGIG (reference sequence). CDR3 protein: CAWSVRQGYGYTF. The CDR3 coding sequence is TGTGCCTGGAGTGTAAGGCAGGGCTATGGCTACACCTTC.

The CDR3 bases are TGCGCCAGCAGCTTGGCTAGCGGGAATTACAATGAGCAGTTCTTC. It is translated as CASSLASGNYNEQFF. The chain is built from TRBV5-1 and TRBJ2-1; 9 bases fit TRBD2. The germline V gene has CDR1 SGHRS and CDR2 YFSETQ. V shed 0 bases and J 4 bases; nucleotides not matched to a gene: 2. This CDR3 contains 15 residues.

This clone was found once. The chain recombines TRBV4-3 with TRBJ2-7; TRBD1 matches 7 bases. Germline V CDR1 and CDR2: LGHNA, YSLEER. The CDR3 has 15 amino acids. V lost 0 bases, J lost 2 bases, and 4 bases stayed unmatched. For the CDR3, the DNA is TGCGCCAGCAGCCAAGAGACAGGGCTCACCTACGAGCAGTACTTC. This translates into CASSQETGLTYEQYF.

The chain combines TRBV7-9 with TRBJ1-5; the D is unclear. Per germline, CDR1 SEHNR and CDR2 FQNEAQ (reference sequence). The V end was cut by 5 bases, the J end by 1 base, with 18 bases between. The CDR3 runs 17 residues. The CDR3 protein is CASSAGSTLESNQPQHF. The CDR3 bases are TGTGCCAGCAGCGCCGGGAGTACGCTTGAGAGCAATCAGCCCCAGCATTTT.

The rearrangement uses TRBV13 and TRBJ2-7; D is perhaps TRBD2 (7 bases). The CDR3 contains 16 residues. V was trimmed by 0 bases and J by 4 bases, leaving 16 bases between them. CDR1 PRHDT and CDR2 FYEKMQ come from the germline V gene (reference sequence). This CDR3 is CASSLGGGLSSYEQYF. CDR3 nucleotides: TGTGCCAGCAGCTTAGGCGGGGGGCTTTCTTCTTACGAGCAGTACTTC.

The V gene is TRBV5-1, the J gene TRBJ2-1, with 7 bases matching TRBD1. This CDR3 region has 15 residues. Trimming at V came to 0 bases and at J to 7 bases, leaving 7 bases not matched to a gene. Germline CDR1 SGHRS, CDR2 YFSETQ. CDR3 amino acids: CASSLDRGVGNEQFF. As DNA, the CDR3 is TGCGCCAGCAGCTTGGACAGGGGAGTTGGAAATGAGCAGTTCTTC. Variable domain in full (rest from reference TRBV5-1 and TRBJ2-1): KAGVTQTPRYLIKTRGQQVTLSCSPISGHRSVSWYQQTPGQGLQFLFEYFSETQRNKGNFPGRFSGRQFSNSRSEMNVSTLELGDSALYLCASSLDRGVGNEQFFGPGTRLTVL.

J is TRBJ2-4 and V is TRBV23-1; D not resolved. TRBV23-1 is flagged as an ORF with uncertain function. Trimming took 3 bases from V and 0 from J, leaving 12 bases between them. The CDR3 has 16 residues. The CDR3 region is CASSHQLFLAKNIQYF. CDR3 DNA: TGCGCCAGCAGTCACCAGTTATTTTTAGCCAAAAACATTCAGTACTTC.

This clone showed up just once. The CDR3 protein is CASSPFPRDEMPGYTF. In DNA form, the CDR3 reads TGCGCCAGCAGCCCCTTCCCGCGCGACGAGATGCCTGGCTACACCTTC. The J gene is TRBJ1-2, the V gene TRBV5-1; D not certain. Germline V CDR1 and CDR2: SGHRS, YFSETQ. The V and J ends lost 4 bases and 7 bases respectively, with 23 bases between them. CDR3 length equals 16 residues.